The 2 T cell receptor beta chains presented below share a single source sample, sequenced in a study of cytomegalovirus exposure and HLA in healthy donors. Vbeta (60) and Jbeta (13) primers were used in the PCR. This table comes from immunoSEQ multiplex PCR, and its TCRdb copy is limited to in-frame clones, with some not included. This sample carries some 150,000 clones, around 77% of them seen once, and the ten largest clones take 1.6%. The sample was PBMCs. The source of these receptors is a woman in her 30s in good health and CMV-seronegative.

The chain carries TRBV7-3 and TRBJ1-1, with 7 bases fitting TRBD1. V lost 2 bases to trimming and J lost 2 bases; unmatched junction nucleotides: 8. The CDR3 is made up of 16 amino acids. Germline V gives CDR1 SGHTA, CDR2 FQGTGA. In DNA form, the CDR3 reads TGTGCCAGCAGCTTACTCCCGACAGGGATAAACACTGAAGCTTTCTTT. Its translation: CASSLLPTGINTEAFF.

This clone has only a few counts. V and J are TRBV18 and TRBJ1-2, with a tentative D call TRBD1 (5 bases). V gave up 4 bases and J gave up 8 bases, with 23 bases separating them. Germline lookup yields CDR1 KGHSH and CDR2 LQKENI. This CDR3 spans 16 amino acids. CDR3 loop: CASSQSPHSRAEGYTF. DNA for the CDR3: TGTGCCAGCTCACAAAGTCCTCACAGCAGGGCGGAAGGCTACACCTTC. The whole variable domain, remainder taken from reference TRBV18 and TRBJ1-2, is NAGVMQNPRHLVRRRGQEARLRCSPMKGHSHVYWYRQLPEEGLKFMVYLQKENIIDESGMPKERFSAEFPKEGPSILRIQQVVRGDSAAYFCASSQSPHSRAEGYTFGSGTRLTVV.